The clone carrying this TCR beta chain was detected many times. Antigen specificity is unknown. Authors' analysis steps: A classifier for distant metastasis in papillary thyroid cancer was constructed using CDR3 differences observed across clinicopathological groups. With MiXCR, TCRdb reprocessed the PCR reads. These V and J calls rely on TCRdb rather than the paper's analysis. This table holds about 22,000 clones, approximately 22% found once. The entry originates in a study of metastatic and nonmetastatic thyroid tumors. Each patient came to thyroid surgery without any prior treatment (of any kind). General observations from the study: Reports indicated that malignant thyroid tumors showed significantly higher TCR beta diversity than benign nodules did, in blood and tumor.

The sequencing sample was made of blood. This sequence originates from a male donor with papillary thyroid cancer or a benign thyroid nodule (not recorded which). Some clones in this sample may be carry-over from other donors' samples.

CDR3 in amino acids: CASSPSRQLGEQYF. The DNA of the CDR3 is TGTGCCAGCAGTCCCAGTAGGCAGTTGGGCGAGCAGTACTTC. This chain connects TRBV27 to TRBJ2-7; D gene ambiguous. The CDR3 spans 14 residues. The germline V gene has CDR1 MNHEY and CDR2 SMNVEV (reference sequence). The V and J ends lost 5 bases and 6 bases respectively, with 17 bases between them.